The 31 T cell receptor beta chains below come from one sample, sequenced in a study of T cell changes during pregnancy in multiple sclerosis. Sequencing was performed with immunoSEQ multiplex PCR; in TCRdb, only in-frame clones are kept and a portion is missing. The profile shows 55,000 to 85,000 clones, roughly 94% of them singletons. This material consisted of peripheral blood, taken in the third trimester of pregnancy. The origin of the receptors is a female donor with multiple sclerosis, enrolled in a pregnancy study.

The genes are TRBV9 and TRBJ1-2; TRBD1 matches at 10 bases. Per germline, CDR1 SGDLS and CDR2 YYNGEE. The CDR3 extends over 14 amino acids. With 7 bases clipped from V and 8 bases from J, the junction kept 11 bases outside the gene matches. Here the CDR3 reads CASHEGGQGKGYTF. In DNA, the CDR3 is TGTGCCAGCCACGAGGGGGGACAGGGGAAAGGCTACACCTTC.

V is TRBV6-5 and J is TRBJ1-5; D is perhaps TRBD1 (5 bases). The CDR3 sequence is 12 residues long. CDR1 MNHEY and CDR2 SVGAGI come from the germline V gene. V dropped 2 bases and J dropped 10 bases, with 9 bases sitting between them. DNA for the CDR3: TGTGCCAGCAGTTACCTCCAGGGCCCCCAGCATTTT. Translation: CASSYLQGPQHF.

The chain recombines TRBV11-2 with TRBJ2-2; TRBD2 agrees at 9 bases. Germline CDR1 and CDR2: SGHAT and FQNNGV. V lost 1 base, J lost 3 bases, and 6 bases stayed unmatched. This CDR3 region has 17 residues. CDR3 sequence (DNA): TGTGCCAGCAGCTTAGCTGGCGGGGGGGCGGACACCGGGGAGCTGTTTTTT. It yields the protein CASSLAGGGADTGELFF.

This chain joins TRBV19 and TRBJ1-5, with 8 nucleotides matching TRBD1. V lost 3 bases to trimming and J lost 4 bases; unmatched junction nucleotides: 5. The CDR3 sequence is 15 residues long. CDR1 LNHDA and CDR2 SQIVND come from the germline V gene (reference sequence). CDR3 in amino acids: CASSIRRTGNQPQHF. The CDR3 DNA reads as TGTGCCAGTAGTATTCGTCGGACAGGGAATCAGCCCCAGCATTTT.

This clone was counted once. The chain employs TRBV7-3 and TRBJ2-2; no reliable D call. Germline assignment: CDR1 SGHTA and CDR2 FQGTGA. The V end was cut by 2 bases, the J end by 7 bases, with 11 bases between. The CDR3 contains 14 residues. In DNA form, the CDR3 reads TGTGCCAGCAGCTTATCCGTCTCTAACGGGGAGCTGTTTTTT. Translated, it gives CASSLSVSNGELFF.

The chain carries TRBV11-1 and TRBJ2-1; 9 nucleotides match TRBD1. The CDR3 is 13 amino acids. Germline V gives CDR1 SGHAT, CDR2 FQDESV (reference sequence). After removal of 6 bases from V and 15 bases from J, the junction contained 12 bases not matched to a gene. CDR3 DNA: TGTGCCAGCAGTCTTACTCGACAGGGGGTGTCGTTCTTC. Translated, it gives CASSLTRQGVSFF. Drawing the rest from reference TRBV11-1 and TRBJ2-1, the complete variable domain is EAEVAQSPRYKITEKSQAVAFWCDPISGHATLYWYRQILGQGPELLVQFQDESVVDDSQLPKDRFSAERLKGVDSTLKIQPAELGDSAMYLCASSLTRQGVSFFGPGTRLTVL.

The V and J genes are TRBV5-6 and TRBJ2-1, with 9 nucleotides matching TRBD2. Germline assignment: CDR1 SGHDT and CDR2 YYEEEE. The CDR3 extends over 17 amino acids. With V trimmed by 2 bases and J by 0 bases, 6 bases remained unmatched. The CDR3 loop reads CASSLRGTSRSYNEQFF. CDR3 in DNA: TGTGCCAGCAGCTTACGAGGGACTAGCCGCTCCTACAATGAGCAGTTCTTC.

The chain combines TRBV5-6 with TRBJ2-7; D might be TRBD1 (7 bases). Deletions cut 0 bases from V and 3 bases from J, with 13 bases between. CDR1 and CDR2 (germline): SGHDT, YYEEEE. This CDR3 region has 15 residues. As DNA, the CDR3 is TGTGCCAGCAGCTTGGATGGAGGGGGCGGCTACGAGCAGTACTTC. It specifies CASSLDGGGGYEQYF.

This chain joins TRBV9 and TRBJ1-6; D remains ambiguous. The CDR3 covers 12 residues. V shed 0 bases and J shed 9 bases, with 4 bases lying between them. The V gene's germline CDR1 is SGDLS and CDR2 YYNGEE. The CDR3 loop reads CASSVAGSPLHF. CDR3 sequence (DNA): TGTGCCAGCAGCGTAGCGGGTTCACCCCTCCACTTT. Looking up the rest from reference TRBV9 and TRBJ1-6 gives the full variable domain: DSGVTQTPKHLITATGQRVTLRCSPRSGDLSVYWYQQSLDQGLQFLIQYYNGEERAKGNILERFSAQQFPDLHSELNLSSLELGDSALYFCASSVAGSPLHFGNGTRLTVT.

This chain connects TRBV6-5 to TRBJ1-4; 7 bases agree with TRBD1. Germline loops: CDR1 MNHEY, CDR2 SVGAGI. V trimming: 6 bases; J trimming: 7 bases; junction bases outside the gene matches: 8. The CDR3 runs 14 residues. The CDR3 coding sequence is TGTGCCAGCAGCCGACAGGGTAAAGGTGAAAAACTGTTTTTT. It codes for CASSRQGKGEKLFF.

This clone was counted a single time. The chain recombines TRBV7-3 with TRBJ2-1; D gene uncertain. The CDR3 totals 14 residues. The germline V gene has CDR1 SGHTA and CDR2 FQGTGA. V dropped 2 bases and J dropped 8 bases, with 13 bases sitting between them. In nucleotides, the CDR3 is TGTGCCAGCAGCTTACCGGGTGGTTCGGATGAGCAGTTCTTC. It codes for CASSLPGGSDEQFF.

J is TRBJ2-5 and V is TRBV6-1; 7 bases agree with TRBD1. V was pared by 1 base and J by 4 bases, with 6 bases of the junction left unmatched. CDR3 length equals 15 residues. Germline V gene lookup returns CDR1 MNHNS and CDR2 SASEGT. The CDR3, as DNA: TGTGCCAGCAGTGAAGAGACAGGGACGGGAGAGACCCAGTACTTC. It specifies CASSEETGTGETQYF.

The gene calls are TRBV2 and TRBJ2-6; unclear D gene. The CDR3 has 14 amino acids. Germline V gives CDR1 SNHLY, CDR2 FYNNEI. The V end was cut by 7 bases, the J end by 2 bases, with 9 bases between. The CDR3 region has the DNA TGTGCCAGCATGGTGGCACCTGGGGCCAACGTCCTGACTTTC. Its translation: CASMVAPGANVLTF.

The gene calls are TRBV7-2 and TRBJ1-2; TRBD1 matches at 7 bases. CDR3 length: 14 amino acids. Germline V CDR1 and CDR2: SGHTA, FQGNSA. V lost 5 bases to trimming and J lost 5 bases; unmatched junction nucleotides: 8. CDR3 amino acids: CASSPYRGRYGYTF. In DNA, the CDR3 is TGTGCCAGCAGCCCATACAGGGGACGGTATGGCTACACCTTC.

This chain links TRBV6-1 with TRBJ1-2; D not resolved. Trimming removed 4 bases at V and 9 bases at J, with 6 bases between. This CDR3 has 10 residues. The germline gives CDR1 MNHNS, CDR2 SASEGT. The CDR3 reads CASSVLSYTF. The CDR3 DNA is TGTGCCAGCAGTGTATTAAGCTACACCTTC.

This clone was counted a single time. This sequence joins TRBV6-5 and TRBJ2-1; perhaps TRBD1 as D (6 bases). This CDR3 is built from 13 residues. From germline, CDR1 is MNHEY and CDR2 SVGAGI. V was trimmed by 7 bases and J by 4 bases, leaving 11 bases between them. CDR3 nucleotides: TGTGCCAGCACCCCGGACAGTTACAATGAGCAGTTCTTC. Translating gives CASTPDSYNEQFF.

V and J are TRBV30 and TRBJ2-2; D perhaps matches TRBD2 (6 bases). This CDR3 is 11 amino acids long. Germline values: CDR1 GTSNPN, CDR2 SVGIG (reference sequence). The V end lost 8 bases, the J end lost 6 bases, and 10 bases lay between the germline ends. Written as DNA, the CDR3 is TGTGCCGGGTCGGGGGCCGGGGAGCTGTTTTTT. It codes for CAGSGAGELFF.

The chain links TRBV5-6 to TRBJ2-5, with no clear D. The CDR3 is 14 amino acids. V gave up 4 bases and J gave up 4 bases, with 14 bases separating them. Germline CDR1 reads SGHDT; CDR2 reads YYEEEE. This CDR3 is CASSLSSVGETQYF. The CDR3 DNA follows: TGTGCCAGCAGCCTATCGAGCGTAGGAGAGACCCAGTACTTC.

The chain couples TRBV10-3 to TRBJ2-5, with TRBD1 matching over 7 bases. V dropped 2 bases and J dropped 1; count of bases not matched to a gene: 7. This CDR3 is 16 amino acids long. CDR1 ENHRY and CDR2 SYGVKD come from the germline V gene. The CDR3: CAISEPVSGGQETQYF. Written as DNA, the CDR3 is TGTGCCATCAGTGAGCCAGTGTCAGGGGGCCAAGAGACCCAGTACTTC.

The chain is built from TRBV4-1 and TRBJ1-4, with a tentative D call TRBD1 (6 bases). The V end lost 1 base, the J end lost 7 bases, and 16 bases lay between the germline ends. The CDR3 spans 16 residues. The germline gives CDR1 MGHRA, CDR2 YSYEKL. DNA of the CDR3: TGCGCCAGCAGCCAAGGGGCAACTACAGGGATTGAAAAACTGTTTTTT. Its translation: CASSQGATTGIEKLFF.

The chain has TRBV19 and TRBJ1-2; 11 bases map to TRBD1. Germline CDR1 is LNHDA and CDR2 is SQIVND (reference sequence). The trim removed 4 bases at V and 2 bases at J, leaving 3 bases unmatched. The CDR3 is 15 residues long. CDR3: CASSTRDRGNYGYTF. As DNA, the CDR3 is TGTGCCAGTAGTACCCGGGACAGGGGGAACTATGGCTACACCTTC.

The V and J genes are TRBV19 and TRBJ2-2, with 7 bases identical to TRBD1. Trimming took 7 bases from V and 7 from J; bases not matched to a gene: 12. The CDR3 covers 15 residues. Germline CDR1 and CDR2: LNHDA and SQIVND (reference sequence). The CDR3, as DNA: TGTGCCAGTAAAGGGGCAGGGGGAAGTTTCGGGGAGCTGTTTTTT. Amino acids: CASKGAGGSFGELFF.

This sequence joins TRBV7-9 and TRBJ2-7; TRBD1 matches at 12 bases. CDR3 length: 15 amino acids. V was pared by 5 bases and J by 4 bases, with 6 bases of the junction left unmatched. Germline CDR1 and CDR2: SEHNR and FQNEAQ (reference sequence). The CDR3 is CASSDGGQGAYEQYF. The CDR3, as DNA: TGTGCCAGCAGCGACGGGGGACAGGGGGCTTACGAGCAGTACTTC.

The chain couples TRBV27 to TRBJ2-7; D possibly corresponds to TRBD1 (6 bases). The CDR3 contains 14 residues. V was clipped by 3 bases and J by 4 bases, with 13 bases between them. CDR1 and CDR2 (germline): MNHEY, SMNVEV (reference sequence). CDR3 DNA: TGTGCCAGCAGTTTTCTGGGGGCGAATTACGAGCAGTACTTC. It encodes CASSFLGANYEQYF.

V usage is TRBV9 and J usage is TRBJ2-5; TRBD2 matches 7 bases. The germline CDR1 and CDR2 sequences are SGDLS and YYNGEE. V lost 0 bases and J lost 4; bases outside the gene matches: 6. The CDR3 loop spans 15 amino acids. As DNA, the CDR3 is TGTGCCAGCAGCGTAGCTCTAGCGGAGGGAGAGACCCAGTACTTC. Translation: CASSVALAEGETQYF.

Written as DNA, the CDR3 is TGTGCCAGCAGTTTTTCACTCGATACCGGGACAGGGGTAAATTCACCCCTCCACTTT. Translation: CASSFSLDTGTGVNSPLHF. The chain joins TRBV28 to TRBJ1-6; 10 bases fit TRBD1. V lost 3 bases to trimming and J lost 7 bases; unmatched junction nucleotides: 15. Germline V gene lookup returns CDR1 MDHEN and CDR2 SYDVKM. CDR3 size: 19 residues.

This chain connects TRBV14 to TRBJ2-3, with D possibly being TRBD2 (6 bases). Looked up from germline, CDR1 is SGHDN and CDR2 is FVKESK. The V end lost 0 bases, the J end lost 3 bases, and 10 bases lay between the germline ends. There are 15 residues in the CDR3. The CDR3 DNA is TGTGCCAGCAGCCAAGAGCTCCGGGGGACAGATACGCAGTATTTT. It encodes CASSQELRGTDTQYF.

The V call is TRBV19, the J call TRBJ1-2; the match to TRBD1 covers 10 bases. Germline assignment: CDR1 LNHDA and CDR2 SQIVND (reference sequence). The CDR3 totals 13 residues. The ends lost 11 bases at V and 2 bases at J; junction bases unmatched: 5. The CDR3 coding sequence is TGTGCCGCTCGGGGACAGGGGAACTATGGCTACACCTTC. This codes for CAARGQGNYGYTF.

The V call is TRBV7-9, the J call TRBJ2-2, with D perhaps TRBD1 (6 bases). CDR3 size: 15 residues. CDR1 and CDR2 (germline): SEHNR, FQNEAQ (reference sequence). With 6 bases removed from V and 5 bases from J, the gap between germline ends came to 16 bases. Here the CDR3 DNA reads TGTGCCAGCAGTCCTACAGGGTCAGTAACCGGGGAGCTGTTTTTT. Translating gives CASSPTGSVTGELFF.

V gene TRBV7-2 combines with J gene TRBJ1-2; no clear D. This CDR3 spans 15 amino acids. From germline, CDR1 is SGHTA and CDR2 FQGNSA. V dropped 1 base and J dropped 1 base, with 10 bases sitting between them. The CDR3 sequence: CASSLDPGFNYGYTF. The DNA of the CDR3 is TGTGCCAGCAGCTTAGATCCAGGTTTTAACTATGGCTACACCTTC.

This chain links TRBV21-1 with TRBJ2-7; whether TRBD1, the table's D call, matches the DNA was not checked. TRBV21-1 is flagged as a pseudogene. The CDR3 spans 16 residues. CDR3 in amino acids: CASSNPDRRFPYEQYF. Written as DNA, the CDR3 is TGTGCCAGCAGTAACCCGGACAGGAGGTTTCCCTACGAGCAGTACTTC.